This T cell receptor (beta chain) was recovered during a study of blood T cell repertoires in COVID-19. This clone has just one count. The germline gives CDR1 MNHEY, CDR2 SMNVEV (reference sequence). The CDR3 extends over 16 amino acids. Trimming stripped 7 bases from V and 6 bases from J, with 19 bases between. Data came from immunoSEQ multiplex PCR; TCRdb stores just in-frame clones and leaves some out. The sample lists roughly 78,000 clones, around 89% occurring once. Sequenced input: peripheral blood. The V gene is TRBV27, the J gene TRBJ1-6; the D gene is possibly TRBD1 (5 bases). The clonotype comes from a man aged 55 to 70 with acute or convalescent COVID-19. The DNA of the CDR3 is TGTGCCAGCACTCCCCTAACCGGGGGATTTAATTCACCCCTCCACTTT. This codes for CASTPLTGGFNSPLHF.